Each of the 12 T cell receptor beta chains below was sequenced from the same sample in a study of CD4 and CD8 cells across lung adenocarcinoma regions. TCRdb recomputed calls from the PCR reads with MiXCR, one row per CDR3 protein. The sample has 20,000 to 25,000 distinct CDR3 sequences, around 50% seen once. Sequencing input: CD8+ T cells from the center of a lung tumor. The receptors originated from a female donor with lung adenocarcinoma. The CD4 and CD8 labels of this study may be unreliable.

In regard to this clonotype: Relative to the germline gene, one junction end is altered; a read error may explain this. The CDR3 DNA is TGTGCCGGCCGGTGCTGGGGGGCCAACGTCCTGAATTTC. As protein: CAGRCWGANVLNF. The chain uses TRBV6-1 and TRBJ2-6; D may correspond to TRBD1 or TRBD2 (6 bases each). Germline V gives CDR1 MNHNS, CDR2 SASEGT. The length of the CDR3 is 13 residues.

This clonotype was seen a handful of times. The chain joins TRBV29-1 to TRBJ2-1; TRBD1 is a possible D gene (6 bases). CDR3 size: 14 residues. Trimming removed 0 bases from V and 6 bases from J, with 12 bases in between. CDR1 is SQVTM and CDR2 is ANQGSEA in the germline V gene. CDR3 nucleotide sequence: TGCAGCGTTGAAGATACTCGACAGGTCAATGAGCAGTTCTTC. Residues: CSVEDTRQVNEQFF.

The chain is built from TRBV30 and TRBJ2-4; TRBD2 aligns across 7 bases. CDR1 is GTSNPN and CDR2 is SVGIG in the germline V gene (reference sequence). With 6 bases clipped from V and 0 bases from J, the junction kept 5 bases outside the gene matches. This CDR3 spans 14 amino acids. The CDR3 loop is CACSGRRAKNIQYF. The CDR3 bases are TGTGCCTGTAGCGGGCGGAGAGCCAAAAACATTCAGTACTTC.

In its sample, this clonotype was seen many times. The gene calls are TRBV7-9 and TRBJ2-4; TRBD2 aligns across 9 bases. V shed 5 bases and J 0 bases; nucleotides not matched to a gene: 11. Looked up from germline, CDR1 is SEHNR and CDR2 is FQNEAQ (reference sequence). The CDR3 runs to 18 residues. CDR3 in DNA: TGTGCCAGCAGCCCCCAAGGGGGAGCGGGGGGAGCCAAAAACATTCAGTACTTC. It specifies CASSPQGGAGGAKNIQYF.

The rearrangement joins TRBV11-3 to TRBJ2-1, with a weak D call TRBD2 (6 bases). V dropped 0 bases and J dropped 5 bases, with 14 bases sitting between them. The CDR3 is made up of 16 amino acids. Germline V gene sequence: CDR1 SGHNT, CDR2 YENEEA. Here the CDR3 reads CASSLDGAGRNNEQFF. CDR3 in DNA: TGTGCCAGCAGCTTAGATGGTGCGGGAAGAAACAATGAGCAGTTCTTC.

The V call is TRBV6-1, the J call TRBJ2-2; the match to TRBD2 covers 7 bases. CDR1 MNHNS and CDR2 SASEGT come from the germline V gene. Losses at the gene ends were 1 base for V and 1 base for J; bases not matched to a gene: 3. CDR3 length equals 16 residues. CDR3 in DNA: TGTGCCAGCAGTGAAGACCAGCGGGGGAACACCGGGGAGCTGTTTTTT. It translates to CASSEDQRGNTGELFF.

About this clonotype: The germline gene is not matched at one end of the junction; a read error may be the cause. The chain has TRBV6-1 and TRBJ2-4, with D maybe TRBD2 (6 bases). The end of the DNA fits TRBJ2-3 better, so the J call may be wrong. CDR3 size: 15 residues. CDR1 and CDR2 (germline): MNHNS, SASEGT. The CDR3 DNA follows: TGTGCCCGCGGCGCGGGGCGGTGGGCCACAGACACGCAGTATTTT. As protein: CARGAGRWATDTQYF.

The chain recombines TRBV6-1 with TRBJ2-1; D remains unclear. Trimming removed 2 bases at V and 4 bases at J, with 6 bases between. CDR1 is MNHNS, CDR2 SASEGT, per germline. The CDR3 sequence is 13 residues long. The CDR3 DNA is TGTGCCAGCAGTGAATACAAATACAATGAGCAGTTCTTC. Its translation is CASSEYKYNEQFF.

In the case of this clonotype: This CDR3 fails to terminate in the conserved phenylalanine or tryptophan, so it likely reflects a read error. This sequence joins TRBV6-1 and TRBJ2-5; no firm D call. The J call is uncertain, as TRBJ2-1 better fits the DNA end. This CDR3 contains 13 residues. The germline V gene has CDR1 MNHNS and CDR2 SASEGT. CDR3 sequence (DNA): TGTGCCAGCAGTGGGAGACGAGACAATGAGCAGTTCTCC. It codes for CASSGRRDNEQFS.

The CDR3 is CASSRRTSGQETQYF. DNA of the CDR3: TGTGCCAGCAGTCGCCGGACTAGCGGGCAAGAGACCCAGTACTTC. The V gene is TRBV27, the J gene TRBJ2-5, with 11 bases lining up with TRBD2. CDR1 MNHEY and CDR2 SMNVEV come from the germline V gene (reference sequence). The CDR3 consists of 15 residues. V dropped 5 bases and J dropped 2; count of bases not matched to a gene: 4.

The gene calls are TRBV20-1 and TRBJ2-3, with D possibly TRBD2 on 6 matching bases. V lost 6 bases to trimming and J lost 4 bases, with 23 bases between them. CDR1 is DFQATT and CDR2 is SNEGSKA in the germline V gene (reference sequence). This CDR3 has 16 residues. The CDR3 protein is CSALDPPWRESDTQYF. The CDR3 nucleotides are TGCAGTGCGTTAGACCCCCCCTGGAGGGAGTCAGATACGCAGTATTTT.

The chain combines TRBV10-3 with TRBJ2-4; D not resolved. CDR3 length equals 15 residues. V dropped 2 bases and J dropped 5 bases, with 13 bases sitting between them. Germline CDR1 and CDR2: ENHRY and SYGVKD. For the CDR3, the DNA is TGTGCCATCAGTGAGGGATCGGGTGGCGAAAACATTCAGTACTTC. Its translation: CAISEGSGGENIQYF.